This T cell receptor beta chain was profiled in a study of CD8 T cells in Susac syndrome. Roughly 0.45 to 1 ug RNA was reverse transcribed with random hexamers. The authors amplified TCR beta CDR3 across 54 Vbeta and 13 Jbeta using immunoSEQ multiplex PCR. TCRdb reprocessed the immunoSEQ multiplex PCR reads via MiXCR and lists one record per CDR3 protein. The data contain 73,000 or so distinct CDR3 sequences, approximately 95% of them singletons. Germline V lookup: CDR1 SGHTA, CDR2 FQGNSA. Trimming took off 5 bases at V and 6 bases at J, with 10 bases between the two ends. The CDR3 totals 12 residues.

The clonotype originates from a human donor with multiple sclerosis. The chain is built from TRBV7-2 and TRBJ1-2, with D possibly TRBD1 on 5 matching bases. Sequences were obtained from CD8+ T cells from PBMCs. Written as DNA, the CDR3 is TGTGCCAGCAGCGTAGGGGCTCATGGCTACACCTTC. This codes for CASSVGAHGYTF.